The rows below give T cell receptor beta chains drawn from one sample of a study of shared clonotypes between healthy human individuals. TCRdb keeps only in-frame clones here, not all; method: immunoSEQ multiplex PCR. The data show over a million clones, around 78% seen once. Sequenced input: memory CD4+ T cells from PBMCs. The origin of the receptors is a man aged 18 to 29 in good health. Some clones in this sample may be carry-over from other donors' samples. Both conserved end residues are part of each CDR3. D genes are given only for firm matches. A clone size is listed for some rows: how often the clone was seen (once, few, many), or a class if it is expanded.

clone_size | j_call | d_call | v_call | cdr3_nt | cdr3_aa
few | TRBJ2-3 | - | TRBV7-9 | TGTGCCAGCGCCCTTGGGACTTCCACAGATACGCAGTATTTT | CASALGTSTDTQYF
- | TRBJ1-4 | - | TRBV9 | TGTGCCAGCAGCGTAGTCCCGCAGGGTGGAAAACTGTTTTTT | CASSVVPQGGKLFF
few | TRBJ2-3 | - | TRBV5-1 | TGCGCCAGCAGCCAGGGTACCGGGACGGGGACAGATACGCAGTATTTT | CASSQGTGTGTDTQYF
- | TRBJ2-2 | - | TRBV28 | TGTGCCAGCAATAAAGGAGGGTCCGGGGAGCTGTTTTTT | CASNKGGSGELFF
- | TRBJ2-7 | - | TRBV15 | TGTGCCACCAGCAGAGATATACCGATCGGCGAGCAGTACTTC | CATSRDIPIGEQYF
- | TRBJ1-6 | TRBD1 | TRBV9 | TGTGCCAGCAGCGGTGACAGGGCCGGGTCACCCCTCCACTTT | CASSGDRAGSPLHF
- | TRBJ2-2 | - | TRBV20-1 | TGCAGTGCTAAGGGCACCGGGGAGCTGTTTTTT | CSAKGTGELFF
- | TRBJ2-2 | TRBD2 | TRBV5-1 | TGCGCCAGCTTCTTAATGGCGGGAGGCACCGGGGAGCTGTTTTTT | CASFLMAGGTGELFF
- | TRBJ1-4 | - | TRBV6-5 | TGTGCCAGCAGTTATGGCCGTGCAACTAATGAAAAACTGTTTTTT | CASSYGRATNEKLFF
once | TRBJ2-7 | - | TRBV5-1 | TGCGCCAGCAGCTTAGCCCTCATAATGGGCGAGCAGTACTTC | CASSLALIMGEQYF
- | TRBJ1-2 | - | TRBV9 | TGTGCCAGCAGCGTAGGGTTGGTCGCTCGGTGGGATAATAACTATGGCTACACCTTC | CASSVGLVARWDNNYGYTF
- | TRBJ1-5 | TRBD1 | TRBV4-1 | TGCGCCAGCAGCCGGACAGGGGGTAGCAATCAGCCCCAGCATTTT | CASSRTGGSNQPQHF
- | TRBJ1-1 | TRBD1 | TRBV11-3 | TGTGCCAGCAGCTTGACAGGGGTGAACACTGAAGCTTTCTTT | CASSLTGVNTEAFF
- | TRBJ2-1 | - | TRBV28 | TGTGCCAGCAGGAGACAGGTTTACAATGAGCAGTTCTTC | CASRRQVYNEQFF
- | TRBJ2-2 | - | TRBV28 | TGTGCCAGCAGTGTCAGGGTGGGGTCCGGGGAGCTGTTTTTT | CASSVRVGSGELFF
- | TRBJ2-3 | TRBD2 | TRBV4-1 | TGCGCCAGCAGCCAACTCCTAGCGGGGGTGGGAGATACGCAGTATTTT | CASSQLLAGVGDTQYF
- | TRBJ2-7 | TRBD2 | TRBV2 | TGTGCCAGCAGTGTCCAGCGGGCGGGAGCTTATGAGCAGTACTTC | CASSVQRAGAYEQYF
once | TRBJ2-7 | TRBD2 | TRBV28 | TGTGCCAGCTCCTGGACTAGCGCAACCTCCTACGAGCAGTACTTC | CASSWTSATSYEQYF
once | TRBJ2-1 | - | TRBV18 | TGTGCCAGCTCACTGGTAGCGGACTACAATGAGCAGTTCTTC | CASSLVADYNEQFF
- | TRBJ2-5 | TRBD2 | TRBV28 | TGTGCCAGCAGCCCGGGACTAGCGGGAGCTCGCGAGACCCAGTACTTC | CASSPGLAGARETQYF
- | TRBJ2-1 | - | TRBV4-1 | TGCGCCAGCAGCCATACCGACAGCCTCAATGAGCAGTTCTTC | CASSHTDSLNEQFF
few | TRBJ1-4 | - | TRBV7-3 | TGTGCCAGCAGCCCCGCTGTCGGGGGAAGGGGTGAAAAACTGTTTTTT | CASSPAVGGRGEKLFF
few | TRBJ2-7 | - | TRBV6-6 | TGTGCCAGCAGTTACTCGTCAGGGATGGCACACGAGCAGTACTTC | CASSYSSGMAHEQYF
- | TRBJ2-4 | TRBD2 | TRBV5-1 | TGCGCCAGCAGCTTAGGACTAGCGGGGACGGCGGACATTCAGTACTTC | CASSLGLAGTADIQYF
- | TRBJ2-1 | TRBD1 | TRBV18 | TGTGCCAGCTCACGTAGTACCGGGACAGGGTGGAACAATGAGCAGTTCTTC | CASSRSTGTGWNNEQFF
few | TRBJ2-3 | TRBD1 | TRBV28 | TGTGCCAGCAGTTTATTACAGGGGCAAGATACGCAGTATTTT | CASSLLQGQDTQYF
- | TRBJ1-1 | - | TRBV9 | TGTGCCAGCAGCGTAGGATGGGGGTCAAACTGGAACACTGAAGCTTTCTTT | CASSVGWGSNWNTEAFF
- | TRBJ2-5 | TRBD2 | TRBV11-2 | TGTGCCAGCAGCTTGACTAGCGGGATGGAGACCCAGTACTTC | CASSLTSGMETQYF
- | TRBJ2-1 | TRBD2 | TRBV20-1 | TGCAGTGTTTGGCGGGAGAGTGAGCAGTTCTTC | CSVWRESEQFF
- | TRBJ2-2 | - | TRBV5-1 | TGCGCCAGCAGCGTCCAGACCGTGAACACCGGGGAGCTGTTTTTT | CASSVQTVNTGELFF
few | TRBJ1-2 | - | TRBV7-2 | TGTGCCAGCAGCCTACGGACGTCCTATGGCTACACCTTC | CASSLRTSYGYTF
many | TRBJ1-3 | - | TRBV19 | TGTGCCAGTAGTATGGCAACGGAAGCCTCTGGAAACACCATATATTTT | CASSMATEASGNTIYF
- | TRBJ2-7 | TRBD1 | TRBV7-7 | TGTGCCAGCAGCCTCACGACAGGGGCCTACGAGCAGTACTTC | CASSLTTGAYEQYF